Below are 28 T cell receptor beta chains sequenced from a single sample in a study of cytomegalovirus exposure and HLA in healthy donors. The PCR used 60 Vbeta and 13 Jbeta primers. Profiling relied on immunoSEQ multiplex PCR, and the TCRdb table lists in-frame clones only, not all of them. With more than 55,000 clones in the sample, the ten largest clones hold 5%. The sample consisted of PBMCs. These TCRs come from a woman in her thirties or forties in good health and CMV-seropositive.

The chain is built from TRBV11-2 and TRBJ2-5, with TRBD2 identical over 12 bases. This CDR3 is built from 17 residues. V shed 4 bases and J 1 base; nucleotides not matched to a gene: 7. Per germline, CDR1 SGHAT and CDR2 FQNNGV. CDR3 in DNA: TGTGCCAGCAGCTATGGGTGGACTAGCGGGGTCCAAGAGACCCAGTACTTC. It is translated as CASSYGWTSGVQETQYF.

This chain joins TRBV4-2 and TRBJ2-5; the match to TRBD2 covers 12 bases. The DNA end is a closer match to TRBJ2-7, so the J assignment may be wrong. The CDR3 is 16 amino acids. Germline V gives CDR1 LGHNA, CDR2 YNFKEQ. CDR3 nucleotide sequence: TGTGCCAGCAGCCAAGATTCGACTAGCGGGAGCTACGAGCAGTACTTC. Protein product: CASSQDSTSGSYEQYF.

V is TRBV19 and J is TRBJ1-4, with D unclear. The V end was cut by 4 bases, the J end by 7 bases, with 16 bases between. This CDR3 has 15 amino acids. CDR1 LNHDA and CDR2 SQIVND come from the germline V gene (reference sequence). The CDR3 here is CASSKTGGSGEKLFF. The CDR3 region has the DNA TGTGCCAGTAGTAAAACGGGAGGGAGCGGTGAAAAACTGTTTTTT.

DNA for the CDR3: TGTGCCAGCAGTTTCAGTGGGAGCGTGGGAAAACTGTTTTTT. It translates to CASSFSGSVGKLFF. This chain links TRBV27 with TRBJ1-4; no reliable D call. V shed 3 bases and J shed 10 bases, with 15 bases lying between them. CDR1 and CDR2 (germline): MNHEY, SMNVEV (reference sequence). This CDR3 has 14 residues.

The chain's CDR3 is CATSTGTIKEAFF. In DNA, the CDR3 is TGTGCCACCAGCACGGGGACAATTAAAGAAGCTTTCTTT. This sequence joins TRBV15 and TRBJ1-1; a possible D gene is TRBD1 (6 bases). Germline lookup yields CDR1 LNHNV and CDR2 YYDKDF (reference sequence). CDR3 size: 13 residues. Between the trimmed V and J ends, which lost 4 bases and 8 bases, there was a span of 14 bases.

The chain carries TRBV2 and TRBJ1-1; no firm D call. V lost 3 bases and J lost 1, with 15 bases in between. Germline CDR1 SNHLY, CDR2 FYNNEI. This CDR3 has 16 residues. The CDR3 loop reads CASSEENLSGNTEAFF. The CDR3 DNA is TGTGCCAGCAGTGAGGAAAACCTCTCAGGGAACACTGAAGCTTTCTTT.

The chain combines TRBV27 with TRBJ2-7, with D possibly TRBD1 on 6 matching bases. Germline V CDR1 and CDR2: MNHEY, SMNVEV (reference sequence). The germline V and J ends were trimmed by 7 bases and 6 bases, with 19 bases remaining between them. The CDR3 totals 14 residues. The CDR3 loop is CASIITQGGSEQYF. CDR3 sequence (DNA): TGTGCCAGCATAATTACACAGGGTGGAAGCGAGCAGTACTTC.

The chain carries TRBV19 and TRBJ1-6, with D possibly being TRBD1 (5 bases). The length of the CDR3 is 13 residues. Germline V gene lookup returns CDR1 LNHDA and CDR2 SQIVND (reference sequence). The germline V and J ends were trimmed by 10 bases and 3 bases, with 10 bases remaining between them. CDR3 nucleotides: TGTGCCACCCAGACAGACTATAATTCACCCCTCCACTTT. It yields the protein CATQTDYNSPLHF.

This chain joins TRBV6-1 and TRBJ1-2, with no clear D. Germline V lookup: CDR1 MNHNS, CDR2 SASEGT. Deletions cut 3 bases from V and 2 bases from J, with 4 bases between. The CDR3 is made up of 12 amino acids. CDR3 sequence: CASSDLNYGYTF. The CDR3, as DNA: TGTGCCAGCAGTGATTTAAACTATGGCTACACCTTC.

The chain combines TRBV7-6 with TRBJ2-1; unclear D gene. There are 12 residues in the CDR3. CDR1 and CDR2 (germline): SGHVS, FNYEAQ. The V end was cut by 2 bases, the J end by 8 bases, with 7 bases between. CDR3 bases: TGTGCCAGCAGCTTATTCGGAGATGAGCAGTTCTTC. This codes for CASSLFGDEQFF. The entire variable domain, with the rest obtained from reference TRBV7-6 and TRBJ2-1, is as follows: GAGVSQSPRYKVTKRGQDVALRCDPISGHVSLYWYRQALGQGPEFLTYFNYEAQQDKSGLPNDRFSAERPEGSISTLTIQRTEQRDSAMYRCASSLFGDEQFFGPGTRLTVL.

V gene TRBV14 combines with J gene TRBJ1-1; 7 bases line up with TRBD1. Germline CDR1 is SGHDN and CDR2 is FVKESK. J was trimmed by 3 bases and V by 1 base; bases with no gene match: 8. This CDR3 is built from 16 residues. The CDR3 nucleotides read TGTGCCAGCAGCCAAGTGACAGGGACGGTCTACACTGAAGCTTTCTTT. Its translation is CASSQVTGTVYTEAFF.

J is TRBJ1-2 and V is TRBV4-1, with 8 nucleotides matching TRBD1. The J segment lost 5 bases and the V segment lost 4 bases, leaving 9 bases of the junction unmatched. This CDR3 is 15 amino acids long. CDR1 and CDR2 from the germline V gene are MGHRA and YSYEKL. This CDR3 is CASSLRDRGFYGYTF. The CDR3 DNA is TGCGCCAGCAGCCTTCGCGACAGGGGTTTTTATGGCTACACCTTC.

The CDR3 loop is CASSLGQGQPQHF. The CDR3 DNA reads as TGTGCCAGCAGCTTGGGACAGGGCCAGCCCCAGCATTTT. The rearrangement links TRBV7-2 to TRBJ1-5; 9 bases are a match to TRBD1. V lost 3 bases and J lost 7; bases outside the gene matches: 1. This CDR3 contains 13 residues. In germline, CDR1 is SGHTA, CDR2 FQGNSA.

The CDR3: CASSVGTGVGAGNTIYF. In DNA, the CDR3 is TGTGCCAGCAGCGTGGGGACAGGGGTGGGGGCTGGAAACACCATATATTTT. The chain uses TRBV9 and TRBJ1-3; 10 bases are a match to TRBD1. Trimming cost V 2 bases and J 2 bases; bases outside gene matches: 7. The CDR3 has 17 amino acids. Germline V gene sequence: CDR1 SGDLS, CDR2 YYNGEE.

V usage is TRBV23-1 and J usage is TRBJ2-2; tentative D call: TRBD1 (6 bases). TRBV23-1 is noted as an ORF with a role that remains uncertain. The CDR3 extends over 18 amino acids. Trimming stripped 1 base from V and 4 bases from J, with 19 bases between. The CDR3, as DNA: TGCGCCAGCAGTCAATACCCTTGGGGGACACATATCACCGGGGAGCTGTTTTTT. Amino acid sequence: CASSQYPWGTHITGELFF.

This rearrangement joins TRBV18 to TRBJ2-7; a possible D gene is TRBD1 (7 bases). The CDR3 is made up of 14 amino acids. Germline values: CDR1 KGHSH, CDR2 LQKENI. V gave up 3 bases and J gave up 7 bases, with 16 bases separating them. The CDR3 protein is CASSPQEGAREQYF. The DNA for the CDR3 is TGTGCCAGCTCACCTCAGGAGGGGGCCCGGGAGCAGTACTTC. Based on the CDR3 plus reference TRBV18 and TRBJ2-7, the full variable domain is NAGVMQNPRHLVRRRGQEARLRCSPMKGHSHVYWYRQLPEEGLKFMVYLQKENIIDESGMPKERFSAEFPKEGPSILRIQQVVRGDSAAYFCASSPQEGAREQYFGPGTRLTVT.

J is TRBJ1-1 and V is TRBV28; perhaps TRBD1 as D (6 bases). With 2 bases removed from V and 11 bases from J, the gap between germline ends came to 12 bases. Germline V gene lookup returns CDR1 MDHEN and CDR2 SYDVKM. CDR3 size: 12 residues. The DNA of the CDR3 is TGTGCCAGCAGTTTACAAACAGGGATGGCTTTCTTT. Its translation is CASSLQTGMAFF.

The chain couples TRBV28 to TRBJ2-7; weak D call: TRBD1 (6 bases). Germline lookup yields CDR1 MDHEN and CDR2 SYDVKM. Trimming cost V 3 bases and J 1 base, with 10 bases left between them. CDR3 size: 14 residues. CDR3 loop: CASSFDRKSYEQYF. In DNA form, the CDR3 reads TGTGCCAGCAGTTTCGACAGGAAGTCCTACGAGCAGTACTTC.

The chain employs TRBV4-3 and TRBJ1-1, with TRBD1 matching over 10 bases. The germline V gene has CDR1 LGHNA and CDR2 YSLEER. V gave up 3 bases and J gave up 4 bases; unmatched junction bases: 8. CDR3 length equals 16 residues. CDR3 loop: CASSHLRDRGGTEAFF. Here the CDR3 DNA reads TGCGCCAGCAGCCATCTACGGGACAGGGGAGGCACTGAAGCTTTCTTT.

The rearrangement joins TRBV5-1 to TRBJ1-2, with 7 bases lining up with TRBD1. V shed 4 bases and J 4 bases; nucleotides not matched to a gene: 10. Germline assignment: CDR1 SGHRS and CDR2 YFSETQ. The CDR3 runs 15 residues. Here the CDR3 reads CASSVLPGQLYGYTF. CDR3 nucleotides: TGCGCCAGCAGCGTCCTACCGGGACAGCTCTATGGCTACACCTTC.

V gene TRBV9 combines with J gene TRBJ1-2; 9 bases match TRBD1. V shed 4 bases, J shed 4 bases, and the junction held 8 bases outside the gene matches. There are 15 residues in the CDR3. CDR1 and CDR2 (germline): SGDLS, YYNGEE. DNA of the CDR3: TGTGCCAGCAGCCCCTCCGGGACAGGGCCCTATGGCTACACCTTC. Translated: CASSPSGTGPYGYTF. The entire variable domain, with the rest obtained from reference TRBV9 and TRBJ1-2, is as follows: DSGVTQTPKHLITATGQRVTLRCSPRSGDLSVYWYQQSLDQGLQFLIQYYNGEERAKGNILERFSAQQFPDLHSELNLSSLELGDSALYFCASSPSGTGPYGYTFGSGTRLTVV.

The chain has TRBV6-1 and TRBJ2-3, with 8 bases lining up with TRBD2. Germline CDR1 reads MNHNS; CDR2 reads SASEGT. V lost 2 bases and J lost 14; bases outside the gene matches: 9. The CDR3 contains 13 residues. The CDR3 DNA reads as TGTGCCAGCAGTGAATTGGGGCGGGAGGTACTGTATTTT. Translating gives CASSELGREVLYF.

CDR3 residues: CASSQESAGSSYNSPLHF. The CDR3 coding sequence is TGCGCCAGCAGCCAAGAGTCGGCAGGAAGCTCCTATAATTCACCCCTCCACTTT. The genes are TRBV4-3 and TRBJ1-6; unclear D gene. Trimming took 0 bases from V and 0 from J, leaving 12 bases between them. This CDR3 comprises 18 residues. Germline values: CDR1 LGHNA, CDR2 YSLEER.

CDR3 in DNA: TGTGCCAGCAGCTTGAAACAGGGGGTAGACGAAAAACTGTTTTTT. This encodes CASSLKQGVDEKLFF. This chain uses TRBV5-4 with TRBJ1-4; 8 nucleotides align to TRBD1. The CDR3 is 15 residues long. From germline, CDR1 is SGHNT and CDR2 YYREEE (reference sequence). The J segment lost 8 bases and the V segment lost 1 base, leaving 7 bases of the junction unmatched.

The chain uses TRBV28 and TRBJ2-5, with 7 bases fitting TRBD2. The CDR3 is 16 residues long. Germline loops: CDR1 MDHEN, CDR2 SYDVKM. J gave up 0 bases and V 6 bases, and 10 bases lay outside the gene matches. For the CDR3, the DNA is TGTGCCAGCAGCAGTCCGGGACTATCCTACCAAGAGACCCAGTACTTC. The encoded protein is CASSSPGLSYQETQYF.

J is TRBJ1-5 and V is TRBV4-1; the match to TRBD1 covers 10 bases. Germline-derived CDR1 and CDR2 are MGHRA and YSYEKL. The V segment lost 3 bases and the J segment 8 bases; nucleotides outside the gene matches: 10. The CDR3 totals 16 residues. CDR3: CASSQPTGGLSEPQHF. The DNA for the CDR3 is TGCGCCAGCAGCCAGCCGACAGGGGGCCTAAGTGAGCCCCAGCATTTT.

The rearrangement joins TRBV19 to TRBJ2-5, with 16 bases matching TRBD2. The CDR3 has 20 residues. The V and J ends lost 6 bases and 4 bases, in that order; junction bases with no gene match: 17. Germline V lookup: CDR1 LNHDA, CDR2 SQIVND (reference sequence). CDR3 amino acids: CASSATPGTSGGAGGETQYF. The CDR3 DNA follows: TGTGCCAGTAGCGCAACCCCCGGGACTAGCGGGGGGGCCGGTGGAGAGACCCAGTACTTC.

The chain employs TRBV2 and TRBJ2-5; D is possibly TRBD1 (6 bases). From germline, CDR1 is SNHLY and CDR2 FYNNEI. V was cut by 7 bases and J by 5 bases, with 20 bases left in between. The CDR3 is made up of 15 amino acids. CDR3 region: CASKETGSSRETQYF. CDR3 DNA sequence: TGTGCCAGCAAGGAAACAGGGTCTTCGCGGGAGACCCAGTACTTC.